This T cell receptor (beta chain) came from a study of blood T cell repertoires in COVID-19. Whole-study context: Acute and convalescent COVID-19 samples came from the United States, Italy and Spain. T cells, B-cell-depleted T cells, or PBMCs supplied cDNA or gDNA.

The CDR3 has 12 amino acids. The V and J ends lost 4 bases and 10 bases respectively, with 13 bases between them. CDR1 is MDHEN and CDR2 is SYDVKM in the germline V gene. In the authors' methods: Amplification from reference gene primers served as the basis for estimated nucleated cell counts. Only in-frame clones appear in the TCRdb table, and some are missing; sequencing was by immunoSEQ multiplex PCR. Clonal size and the V and J genes are those of that table, whereas D and trimming came from the DNA. This table has about 180,000 clones, approximately 83% appearing once. The receptor comes from a man aged 55 to 70 with acute or convalescent COVID-19. The material sequenced was peripheral blood. The genes are TRBV28 and TRBJ2-5, with D perhaps TRBD2 (5 bases). The CDR3 nucleotides read TGTGCCAGCAGTTCCTCGGGGTGGCTCCAGTACTTC. Amino acids: CASSSSGWLQYF.